This T cell receptor beta chain was captured by sequencing in a study of CD8 T cells in ankylosing spondylitis. Study results and caveats: A number of the motif variants had already been described in reactive arthritis synovial fluid and blood. Matched synovial fluid from ankylosing spondylitis patients was reported to be enriched for disease-linked clones. The study identified a TCR beta motif of under 10 highly homologous variants that appeared characteristic of ankylosing spondylitis blood.

5'-RACE, quantitative and with molecular barcodes, yielded the TCR beta libraries. TCRdb re-called the 5' RACE reads through MiXCR, storing one row per CDR3 protein. The sample shows hundreds of thousands of distinct CDR3 sequences, 25% to 30% of them seen only once. Turning to this clonotype: Its specificity is not known.

This CDR3 has 12 residues. V gave up 7 bases and J gave up 4 bases, with 8 bases separating them. Sequenced material: blood, either unsorted or a sorted T cell fraction (not recorded which). The receptor was isolated from a male donor with ankylosing spondylitis. The chain carries TRBV12-3 or TRBV12-4 and TRBJ1-5; D is undetermined. CDR3 loop: CASKGTNQPQHF. The CDR3 DNA reads as TGTGCCAGCAAGGGAACGAATCAGCCCCAGCATTTT.